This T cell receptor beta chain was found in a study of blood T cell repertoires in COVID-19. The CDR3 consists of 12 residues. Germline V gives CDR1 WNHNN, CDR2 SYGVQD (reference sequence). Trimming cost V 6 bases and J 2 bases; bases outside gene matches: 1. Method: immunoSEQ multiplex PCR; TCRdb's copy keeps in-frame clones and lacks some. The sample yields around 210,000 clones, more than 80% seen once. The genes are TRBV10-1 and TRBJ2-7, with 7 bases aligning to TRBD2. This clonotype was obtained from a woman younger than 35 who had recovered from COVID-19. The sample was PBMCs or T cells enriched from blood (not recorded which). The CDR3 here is CASRRETYEQYF. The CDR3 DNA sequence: TGCGCCAGCAGGCGGGAGACCTACGAGCAGTACTTC.